These 27 T cell receptor beta chains were all obtained from the same sample, sequenced in a study of blood T cell repertoires in COVID-19. The protocol was immunoSEQ multiplex PCR, while the TCRdb copy is restricted to in-frame clones and leaves out a portion. The table shows under 250,000 clones, with around four fifths occurring only once. The sample consisted of peripheral blood. Receptors were obtained from a woman aged 70-85 years with active or convalescent COVID-19.

The chain is built from TRBV5-1 and TRBJ2-3; TRBD2 matches 9 bases. Trimming cost V 0 bases and J 3 bases; bases outside gene matches: 2. The CDR3 has 15 residues. In germline, CDR1 is SGHRS, CDR2 YFSETQ. DNA of the CDR3: TGCGCCAGCAGCTTGGACAGCGGGGGGACAGATACGCAGTATTTT. It specifies CASSLDSGGTDTQYF.

The chain employs TRBV12-3 or TRBV12-4 and TRBJ1-1; D uncertain. This CDR3 is 12 amino acids long. The ends were cut back, 2 bases at V and 3 bases at J, with 4 bases in the middle. The CDR3 protein is CASSLPYTEAFF. Here the CDR3 DNA reads TGTGCCAGCAGTTTACCATACACTGAAGCTTTCTTT.

The genes are TRBV7-3 and TRBJ1-5; the D gene is possibly TRBD1 (6 bases). The germline V and J ends were trimmed by 1 base and 5 bases, with 9 bases remaining between them. The CDR3 consists of 14 residues. Per germline, CDR1 SGHTA and CDR2 FQGTGA. In DNA form, the CDR3 reads TGTGCCAGCAGCTTAAAACAGGGCCATCAGCCCCAGCATTTT. This codes for CASSLKQGHQPQHF.

This sequence joins TRBV27 and TRBJ2-7, with TRBD1 as a possible D gene (6 bases). There are 14 residues in the CDR3. Trimming cost V 5 bases and J 0 bases, with 11 bases left between them. CDR1 MNHEY and CDR2 SMNVEV come from the germline V gene (reference sequence). The CDR3 nucleotides are TGTGCCAGCAGTCTCGGACAGTTCTCCTACGAGCAGTACTTC. It specifies CASSLGQFSYEQYF.

V gene TRBV5-1 combines with J gene TRBJ2-7; 10 bases are a match to TRBD1. The trim removed 5 bases at V and 2 bases at J, leaving 7 bases unmatched. This CDR3 has 15 residues. Germline assignment: CDR1 SGHRS and CDR2 YFSETQ. As DNA, the CDR3 is TGCGCCAGCAGGTTGAGGGGACAGGGGCCCTACGAGCAGTACTTC. It codes for CASRLRGQGPYEQYF. The variable domain in full, completed from reference TRBV5-1 and TRBJ2-7, reads KAGVTQTPRYLIKTRGQQVTLSCSPISGHRSVSWYQQTPGQGLQFLFEYFSETQRNKGNFPGRFSGRQFSNSRSEMNVSTLELGDSALYLCASRLRGQGPYEQYFGPGTRLTVT.

The J gene is TRBJ1-2, the V gene TRBV6-5; D perhaps matches TRBD1 (5 bases). V was trimmed by 5 bases and J by 4 bases, leaving 14 bases between them. Germline V gives CDR1 MNHEY, CDR2 SVGAGI. The CDR3 consists of 14 residues. CDR3 bases: TGTGCCAGCAGTCTCCTCGGGGGGGGCTATGGCTACACCTTC. It codes for CASSLLGGGYGYTF.

The CDR3 protein is CASSPRDSPLDGYTF. CDR3 DNA: TGTGCCAGCTCACCACGGGACAGTCCTCTTGATGGCTACACCTTC. The chain combines TRBV18 with TRBJ1-2; TRBD1 aligns across 7 bases. The CDR3 totals 15 residues. V was clipped by 1 base and J by 6 bases; unmatched bases: 8. The germline gives CDR1 KGHSH, CDR2 LQKENI.

The V call is TRBV11-2, the J call TRBJ2-7; 8 bases are a match to TRBD1. This CDR3 has 16 amino acids. Germline V gives CDR1 SGHAT, CDR2 FQNNGV. J was trimmed by 3 bases and V by 3 bases; bases with no gene match: 10. CDR3 in DNA: TGTGCCAGCAGCTTGCCAGCAGGGGGCGGGAACTACGAGCAGTACTTC. This encodes CASSLPAGGGNYEQYF.

This chain uses TRBV4-1 with TRBJ2-2, with 12 bases aligning to TRBD2. With V trimmed by 2 bases and J by 6 bases, 4 bases remained unmatched. This CDR3 spans 16 amino acids. CDR1 MGHRA and CDR2 YSYEKL come from the germline V gene. CDR3 region: CASSQPTSGSAGELFF. The CDR3, as DNA: TGCGCCAGCAGCCAACCGACTAGCGGGAGTGCCGGGGAGCTGTTTTTT.

This clone occurred once. The rearrangement joins TRBV9 to TRBJ2-1; tentatively, D is TRBD1 (5 bases). The CDR3 length is 18 residues. Trimming pared 0 bases from V and 6 bases from J, leaving 22 bases between. Germline V lookup: CDR1 SGDLS, CDR2 YYNGEE. Here the CDR3 reads CASSVALLTSGQVNEQFF. CDR3 coding DNA: TGTGCCAGCAGCGTAGCCCTGTTGACATCCGGACAAGTCAATGAGCAGTTCTTC.

This chain uses TRBV9 with TRBJ2-5, with 8 bases aligning to TRBD2. The germline gives CDR1 SGDLS, CDR2 YYNGEE. Trimming took 1 base from V and 4 from J; bases not matched to a gene: 6. This CDR3 is 15 amino acids long. The CDR3 sequence: CASSVNPAGAETQYF. The CDR3 coding sequence is TGTGCCAGCAGCGTAAATCCAGCGGGGGCAGAGACCCAGTACTTC. Full variable domain (rest looked up from reference TRBV9 and TRBJ2-5): DSGVTQTPKHLITATGQRVTLRCSPRSGDLSVYWYQQSLDQGLQFLIQYYNGEERAKGNILERFSAQQFPDLHSELNLSSLELGDSALYFCASSVNPAGAETQYFGPGTRLLVL.

The genes are TRBV28 and TRBJ1-3, with D unresolved. This CDR3 is 13 amino acids long. The germline V and J ends were trimmed by 6 bases and 9 bases, with 15 bases remaining between them. CDR1 is MDHEN, CDR2 SYDVKM, per germline. CDR3 nucleotides: TGTGCCAGCAGCACCAGTATCGGGGTCACCATATATTTT. It codes for CASSTSIGVTIYF. The variable domain in full, with the rest retrieved from reference TRBV28 and TRBJ1-3, is DVKVTQSSRYLVKRTGEKVFLECVQDMDHENMFWYRQDPGLGLRLIYFSYDVKMKEKGDIPEGYSVSREKKERFSLILESASTNQTSMYLCASSTSIGVTIYFGEGSWLTVV.

This chain connects TRBV12-5 to TRBJ1-2, with D perhaps matching TRBD1 (5 bases). The CDR3 covers 15 residues. The germline V gene has CDR1 LGHNT and CDR2 FRNRAP. The V gene lost 0 bases and the J gene lost 3 bases, with 11 bases spanning the gap. CDR3: CASGLVPLGHYGYTF. The CDR3 DNA reads as TGTGCTAGTGGTTTGGTCCCCCTGGGGCACTATGGCTACACCTTC. Supplemented by reference TRBV12-5 and TRBJ1-2, the full variable domain reads DARVTQTPRHKVTEMGQEVTMRCQPILGHNTVFWYRQTMMQGLELLAYFRNRAPLDDSGMPKDRFSAEMPDATLATLKIQPSEPRDSAVYFCASGLVPLGHYGYTFGSGTRLTVV.

The chain is built from TRBV30 and TRBJ1-2; TRBD1 agrees at 7 bases. V gave up 7 bases and J gave up 8 bases; unmatched junction bases: 7. The germline gives CDR1 GTSNPN, CDR2 SVGIG (reference sequence). CDR3 size: 11 residues. CDR3 sequence (DNA): TGTGCCTCTAACAGGGGAGGCGGCTACACCTTC. This translates into CASNRGGGYTF.

The rearrangement links TRBV6-1 to TRBJ2-1; TRBD2 matches 8 bases. In germline, CDR1 is MNHNS, CDR2 SASEGT. The CDR3 totals 15 residues. V was clipped by 3 bases and J by 8 bases; unmatched bases: 9. The CDR3 is CASSESGTRGYEQFF. CDR3 in DNA: TGTGCCAGCAGTGAGTCCGGGACTAGAGGATATGAGCAGTTCTTC.

This chain joins TRBV2 and TRBJ1-3; D is possibly TRBD1 (5 bases). The CDR3 totals 15 residues. Per germline, CDR1 SNHLY and CDR2 FYNNEI. Trimming removed 4 bases from V and 0 bases from J, with 10 bases in between. The CDR3 DNA sequence: TGTGCCAGCAGTGTCCTCGGGGGCTCTGGAAACACCATATATTTT. It specifies CASSVLGGSGNTIYF.

Details on this clone: The junction and the germline gene differ at one end; a read error may be behind it. The chain joins TRBV5-1 to TRBJ2-7, with D tentatively TRBD1 (6 bases). This CDR3 is 14 amino acids long. Per the germline V gene, CDR1 is SGHRS and CDR2 is YFSETQ. This chain's CDR3 is CASSSVEPLQGSHF. The CDR3 nucleotides are TGCGCCAGCAGCTCGGTAGAACCATTACAGGGCTCCCATTTC. Supplemented by reference TRBV5-1 and TRBJ2-7, the full variable domain reads KAGVTQTPRYLIKTRGQQVTLSCSPISGHRSVSWYQQTPGQGLQFLFEYFSETQRNKGNFPGRFSGRQFSNSRSEMNVSTLELGDSALYLCASSSVEPLQGSHFGPGTRLTVT.

The chain is built from TRBV3-1 (or the pseudogene TRBV3-2) and TRBJ2-3; D is unresolved. Germline assignment: CDR1 LGHDT and CDR2 YNNKEL (reference sequence). V was trimmed by 2 bases and J by 2 bases, leaving 11 bases between them. The CDR3 length is 15 residues. The CDR3 bases are TGTGCCAGCAGCCAAACCCCCGACAACACAGATACGCAGTATTTT. Encoded protein: CASSQTPDNTDTQYF.

V gene TRBV9 combines with J gene TRBJ1-1; D is perhaps TRBD1 (5 bases). Germline V gene data show CDR1 as SGDLS and CDR2 as YYNGEE. The CDR3 has 15 residues. The V end was cut by 0 bases, the J end by 4 bases, with 13 bases between. In DNA, the CDR3 is TGTGCCAGCAGCGTAGGTGGAGGGGCCTTCACTGAAGCTTTCTTT. It translates to CASSVGGGAFTEAFF.

Note on this clone: The same CDR3 arises from other DNA sequences in this sample as well. J is TRBJ2-1 and V is TRBV6-6; a weak D match, TRBD1 (6 bases). The CDR3 covers 12 residues. Germline CDR1 reads MNHNY; CDR2 reads SVGAGI (reference sequence). Trimming removed 5 bases at V and 7 bases at J, with 9 bases between. CDR3 region: CASSPTGNEQFF. As DNA, the CDR3 is TGTGCCAGCAGTCCCACAGGGAATGAGCAGTTCTTC.

This sequence joins TRBV5-1 and TRBJ2-2, with D maybe TRBD1 (6 bases). Per germline, CDR1 SGHRS and CDR2 YFSETQ. Trimming shortened V by 7 bases and J by 4 bases, and 14 bases separated the two germline ends. This CDR3 has 14 residues. The CDR3 nucleotides read TGCGCCAGCGCCTCGACAGGTACCACCGGGGAGCTGTTTTTT. Translation: CASASTGTTGELFF.

Comments on this clone: Relative to the germline gene, one junction end is altered; a read error may explain this. The same CDR3 arises from other DNA sequences in this sample as well. The V and J genes are TRBV12-3 or TRBV12-4 and TRBJ1-5; D unresolved. The CDR3 loop spans 13 amino acids. In DNA form, the CDR3 reads TGTGCCAGCAGCTTAGGAGGAGATCAGCCCCAGCATTTT. Its protein product is CASSLGGDQPQHF.

V and J are TRBV2 and TRBJ2-2; TRBD2 agrees at 11 bases. The germline V gene encodes CDR1 SNHLY and CDR2 FYNNEI. This CDR3 has 14 amino acids. Trimming took 3 bases from V and 13 from J; bases not matched to a gene: 7. The CDR3 here is CASSDNSGGAGLFF. The CDR3 DNA sequence: TGTGCCAGCAGTGATAATAGCGGGGGGGCCGGGCTGTTTTTT.

The chain carries TRBV18 and TRBJ2-3; TRBD1 agrees at 8 bases. V lost 5 bases and J lost 3; bases outside the gene matches: 7. The CDR3 runs to 15 residues. Germline-derived CDR1 and CDR2 are KGHSH and LQKENI. CDR3 loop: CASSITGGSTDTQYF. CDR3 bases: TGTGCCAGCTCAATAACAGGGGGGAGTACAGATACGCAGTATTTT.

The chain has TRBV10-3 and TRBJ2-3, with 7 bases aligning to TRBD2. The CDR3 is made up of 14 amino acids. Germline-derived CDR1 and CDR2 are ENHRY and SYGVKD. J gave up 5 bases and V 6 bases, and 8 bases lay outside the gene matches. CDR3 amino acids: CAIRGGGPQDTQYF. DNA for the CDR3: TGTGCCATCAGGGGGGGAGGGCCGCAAGATACGCAGTATTTT.

About this clone: Additional DNA sequences in this sample encode the identical CDR3. The V gene is TRBV5-1, the J gene TRBJ1-2; 7 bases agree with TRBD1. V lost 0 bases to trimming and J lost 1 base; unmatched junction nucleotides: 3. Per the germline V gene, CDR1 is SGHRS and CDR2 is YFSETQ. The CDR3 loop spans 15 amino acids. The chain's CDR3 is CASSLGGTDNYGYTF. The CDR3, as DNA: TGCGCCAGCAGCTTGGGAGGGACAGATAACTATGGCTACACCTTC.

This chain joins TRBV27 and TRBJ2-7; D is perhaps TRBD1 (7 bases). Germline V gene sequence: CDR1 MNHEY, CDR2 SMNVEV (reference sequence). Trimming cost V 2 bases and J 1 base, with 12 bases left between them. The CDR3 has 15 amino acids. CDR3 residues: CASSLGGTASYEQYF. The CDR3 bases are TGTGCCAGCAGTTTAGGAGGGACAGCTTCCTACGAGCAGTACTTC.